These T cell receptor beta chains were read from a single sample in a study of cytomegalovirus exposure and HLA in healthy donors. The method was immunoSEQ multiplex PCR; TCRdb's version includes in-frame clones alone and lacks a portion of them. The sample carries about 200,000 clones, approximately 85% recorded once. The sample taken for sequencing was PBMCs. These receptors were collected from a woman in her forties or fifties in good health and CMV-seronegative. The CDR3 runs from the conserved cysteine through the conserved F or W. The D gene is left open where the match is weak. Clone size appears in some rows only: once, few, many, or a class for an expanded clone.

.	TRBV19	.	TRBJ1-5	TGTGCCAGTAGTATCCTAGACAGAGGTAGCAATCAGCCCCAGCATTTT	CASSILDRGSNQPQHF
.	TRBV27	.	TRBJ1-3	TGTGCCAGCAGAGGCGGCAGGGCCTCTGGAAACACCATATATTTT	CASRGGRASGNTIYF
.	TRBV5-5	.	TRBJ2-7	TGTGCCAGCAGCCTGCCTAGCTCCTACGAGCAGTACTTC	CASSLPSSYEQYF
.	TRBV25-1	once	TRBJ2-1	TGTGCCAGCCTTAGTTCCGGGAAAACCTACAATGAGCAGTTCTTC	CASLSSGKTYNEQFF
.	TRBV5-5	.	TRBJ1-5	TGTGCCAGCAGCTTAGCTGCTCGTCAGCCCCAGCATTTT	CASSLAARQPQHF
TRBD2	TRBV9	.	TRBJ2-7	TGTGCCAGCAGCCAAGATACTAGCGGGTACGAGCAGTACTTC	CASSQDTSGYEQYF
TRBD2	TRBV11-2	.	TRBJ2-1	TGTGCCAGCAGACGCTCGGGGACTACCAAGGATGAGCAGTTCTTC	CASRRSGTTKDEQFF
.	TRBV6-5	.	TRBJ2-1	TGTGCCAGCAGTCCCTGGGACACCCGAGAGCAGTTCTTC	CASSPWDTREQFF
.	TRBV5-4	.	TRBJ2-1	TGTGCCAGCAGCTTAGCAGGGAGGATGAATGAGCAGTTCTTC	CASSLAGRMNEQFF
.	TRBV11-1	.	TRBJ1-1	TGTGCCAGCAGCCCACACACAGGGAACACTGAAGCTTTCTTT	CASSPHTGNTEAFF
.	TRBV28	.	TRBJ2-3	TGTGCCAGCAGTGCCGCCGGGACACCTACCACAGATACGCAGTATTTT	CASSAAGTPTTDTQYF
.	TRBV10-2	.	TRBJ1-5	TGCGCCAGCAGTGACACAGACGATCAGCCCCAGCATTTT	CASSDTDDQPQHF
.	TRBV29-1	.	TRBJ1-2	TGCAGCGTTATGAGGGATAACTATGGCTACACCTTC	CSVMRDNYGYTF
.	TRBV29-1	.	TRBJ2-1	TGCAGCGTTGAAGGAGGACTACCTTTTTCCTACAATGAGCAGTTCTTC	CSVEGGLPFSYNEQFF
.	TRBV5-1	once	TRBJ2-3	TGCGCCAGCAGCTTGAGGGGGAACACAGATACGCAGTATTTT	CASSLRGNTDTQYF
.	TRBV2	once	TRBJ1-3	TGTGCCACGAAGGGAGACTCTGGAAACACCATATATTTT	CATKGDSGNTIYF
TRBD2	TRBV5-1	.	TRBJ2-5	TGCGCCAGCAGCCCAGCGGGAGGCTGGGAGACCCAGTACTTC	CASSPAGGWETQYF
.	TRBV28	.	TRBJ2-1	TGTGCCAGCACTTTACTCGCAGGGAACGAGCAGTTCTTC	CASTLLAGNEQFF
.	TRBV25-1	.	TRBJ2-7	TGTGCCAGCAGTGTAGACTACGAGCAGTACTTC	CASSVDYEQYF
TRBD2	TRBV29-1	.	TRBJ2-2	TGCAGCGTCCAAGGTACTAGCGGGAGGGCGAGCACCGGGGAGCTGTTTTTT	CSVQGTSGRASTGELFF
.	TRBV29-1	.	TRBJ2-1	TGCAGCGTTGACGATATAGGGGCAGGAGACTACAATGAGCAGTTCTTC	CSVDDIGAGDYNEQFF
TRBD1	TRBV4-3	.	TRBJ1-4	TGCGCCAGCAGCCAGACAGGGGGCGTTGAAAAACTGTTTTTT	CASSQTGGVEKLFF
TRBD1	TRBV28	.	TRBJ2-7	TGTGCCAGCAGTTTGGTGACAGGGGGCGACGAGCAGTACTTC	CASSLVTGGDEQYF
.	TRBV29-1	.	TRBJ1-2	TGCAGCGTCGACACGTATTCTAACTATGGCTACACCTTC	CSVDTYSNYGYTF
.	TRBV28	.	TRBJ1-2	TGTGCCAGCAGTCCGCGAAAGGACAGAAGAAACTATGGCTACACCTTC	CASSPRKDRRNYGYTF
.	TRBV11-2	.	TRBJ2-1	TGTGCCAGCAGCAGTCTCAAGCGAGAGGTGGTGTATGAGCAGTTCTTC	CASSSLKREVVYEQFF
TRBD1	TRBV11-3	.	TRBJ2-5	TGTGCCAGCAGCTCGACCGACAGGGACCAAGAGACCCAGTACTTC	CASSSTDRDQETQYF
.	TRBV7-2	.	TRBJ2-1	TGTGCCATTTTGAGGGATTCCTCCTACAATGAGCAGTTCTTC	CAILRDSSYNEQFF
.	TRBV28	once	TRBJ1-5	TGTGCCAGCAGTTTGGTCGGGGGATTACAGCCCCAGCATTTT	CASSLVGGLQPQHF
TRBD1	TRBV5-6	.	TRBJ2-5	TGTGCCAGCAGTTTCCGACAGGGTCCGCGAGAGACCCAGTACTTC	CASSFRQGPRETQYF
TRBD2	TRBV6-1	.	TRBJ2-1	TGTGCCAGCAGGGACACGGGACTAGGACGGGATGAGCAGTTCTTC	CASRDTGLGRDEQFF
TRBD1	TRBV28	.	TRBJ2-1	TGTGCCACCCTACAGGGGGTCGTCAATGAGCAGTTCTTC	CATLQGVVNEQFF
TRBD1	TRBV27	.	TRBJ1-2	TGTGCCAGCAGTCCACAAGGACAGGGTGGCTATGGCTACACCTTC	CASSPQGQGGYGYTF
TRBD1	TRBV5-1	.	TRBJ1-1	TGCGCCAGCAGCGCTGCCGCGACAGGGAAGAACACTGAAGCTTTCTTT	CASSAAATGKNTEAFF
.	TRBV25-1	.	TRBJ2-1	TGTGCCAGCAGGGAGCCCGGGATCACGTGTAGGGAGTTCTTC	CASREPGITCREFF
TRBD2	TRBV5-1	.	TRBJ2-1	TGCGCCAGCAGCCCCCAAGGGCCCCTAGCGGGAGTCAATGAGCAGTTCTTC	CASSPQGPLAGVNEQFF
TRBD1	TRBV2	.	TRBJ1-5	TGTGCCAGCAATCCGGGACAGGGGAAGAGCAATCAGCCCCAGCATTTT	CASNPGQGKSNQPQHF
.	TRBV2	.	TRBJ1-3	TGTGCCAGCAGTCGGGACTCTGGAAACACCATATATTTT	CASSRDSGNTIYF
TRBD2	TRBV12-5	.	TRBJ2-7	TGTGCTAGTGGTTTGACTAGCGATACTACCTACGAGCAGTACTTC	CASGLTSDTTYEQYF
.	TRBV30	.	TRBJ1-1	TGTGCCTGGAACCGACAGAATATGGGGAACACTGAAGCTTTCTTT	CAWNRQNMGNTEAFF
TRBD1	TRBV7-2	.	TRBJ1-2	TGTGCCAGCAGCTTATCTACGACCACAGGGGGGAGGGGCTACACCTTC	CASSLSTTTGGRGYTF
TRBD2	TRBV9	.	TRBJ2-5	TGTGCCAGCAGCGTTGGACTAGCGGGCCGCCAAGAGACCCAGTACTTC	CASSVGLAGRQETQYF